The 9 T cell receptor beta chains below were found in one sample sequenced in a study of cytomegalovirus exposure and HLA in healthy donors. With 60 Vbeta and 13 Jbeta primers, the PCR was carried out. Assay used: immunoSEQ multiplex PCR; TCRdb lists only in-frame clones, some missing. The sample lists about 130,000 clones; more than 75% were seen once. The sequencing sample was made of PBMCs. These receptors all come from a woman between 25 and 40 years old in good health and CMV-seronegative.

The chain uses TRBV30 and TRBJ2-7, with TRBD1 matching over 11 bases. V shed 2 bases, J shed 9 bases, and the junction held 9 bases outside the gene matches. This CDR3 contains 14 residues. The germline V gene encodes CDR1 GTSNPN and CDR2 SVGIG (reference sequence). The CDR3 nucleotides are TGTGCCTGGAGTAGGGACAGGGGGGTTCGGGGGCAGTACTTC. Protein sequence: CAWSRDRGVRGQYF.

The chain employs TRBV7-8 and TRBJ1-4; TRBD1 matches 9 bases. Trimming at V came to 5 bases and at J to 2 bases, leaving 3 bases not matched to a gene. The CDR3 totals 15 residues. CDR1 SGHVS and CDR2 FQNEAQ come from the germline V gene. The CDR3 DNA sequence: TGTGCCAGCAGCGTAGACAGGGGGACTAATGAAAAACTGTTTTTT. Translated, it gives CASSVDRGTNEKLFF.

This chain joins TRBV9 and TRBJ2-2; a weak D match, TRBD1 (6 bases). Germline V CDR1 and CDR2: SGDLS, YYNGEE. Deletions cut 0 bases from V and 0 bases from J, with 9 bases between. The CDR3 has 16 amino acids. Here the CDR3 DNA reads TGTGCCAGCAGCGTAGGAGGGACAACGAACACCGGGGAGCTGTTTTTT. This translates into CASSVGGTTNTGELFF.

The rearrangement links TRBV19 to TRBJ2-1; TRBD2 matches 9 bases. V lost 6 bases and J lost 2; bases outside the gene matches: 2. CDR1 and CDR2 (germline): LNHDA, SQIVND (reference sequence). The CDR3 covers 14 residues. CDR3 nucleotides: TGTGCCAGTAGGGGCGGGAGGGCCTACAATGAGCAGTTCTTC. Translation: CASRGGRAYNEQFF. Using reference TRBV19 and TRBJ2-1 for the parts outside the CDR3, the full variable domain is DGGITQSPKYLFRKEGQNVTLSCEQNLNHDAMYWYRQDPGQGLRLIYYSQIVNDFQKGDIAEGYSVSREKKESFPLTVTSAQKNPTAFYLCASRGGRAYNEQFFGPGTRLTVL.

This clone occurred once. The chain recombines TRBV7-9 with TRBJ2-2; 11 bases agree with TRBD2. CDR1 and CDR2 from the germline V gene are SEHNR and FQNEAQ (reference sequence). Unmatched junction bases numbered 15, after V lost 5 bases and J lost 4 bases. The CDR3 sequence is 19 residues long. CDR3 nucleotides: TGTGCCAGCAGCGGGGGGGTAGCGGGAGGGCTTCGTCGCACCGGGGAGCTGTTTTTT. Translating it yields CASSGGVAGGLRRTGELFF.

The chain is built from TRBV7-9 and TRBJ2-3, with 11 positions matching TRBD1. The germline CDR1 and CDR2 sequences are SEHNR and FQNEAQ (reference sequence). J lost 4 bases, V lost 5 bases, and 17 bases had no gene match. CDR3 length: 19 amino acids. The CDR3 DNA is TGTGCCAGCAGCCCAAGAGGGACAGGGGGGGTTCTTTATGCAGATACGCAGTATTTT. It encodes CASSPRGTGGVLYADTQYF.

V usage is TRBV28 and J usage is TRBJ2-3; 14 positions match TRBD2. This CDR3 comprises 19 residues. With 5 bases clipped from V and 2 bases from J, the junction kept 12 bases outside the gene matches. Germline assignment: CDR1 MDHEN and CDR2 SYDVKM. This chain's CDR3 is CASSVGLAGETTNTDTQYF. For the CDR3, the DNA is TGTGCCAGCAGTGTGGGACTAGCGGGGGAAACTACGAACACAGATACGCAGTATTTT.

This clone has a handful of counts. Written as DNA, the CDR3 is TGTGCCAGCAGCTTGGTTAACAATCCCCACAACGTCCTGACTTTC. Its translation: CASSLVNNPHNVLTF. V and J are TRBV5-6 and TRBJ2-6; D remains unclear. Trimming left V 0 bases short and J 9 bases short, with 13 bases between. Germline V CDR1 and CDR2: SGHDT, YYEEEE. The CDR3 consists of 15 residues.

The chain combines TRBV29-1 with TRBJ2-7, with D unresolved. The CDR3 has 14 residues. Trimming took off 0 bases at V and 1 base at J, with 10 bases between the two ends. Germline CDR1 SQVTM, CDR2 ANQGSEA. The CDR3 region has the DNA TGCAGCGTTGAAGATGACACGGAATCCTACGAGCAGTACTTC. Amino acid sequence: CSVEDDTESYEQYF.